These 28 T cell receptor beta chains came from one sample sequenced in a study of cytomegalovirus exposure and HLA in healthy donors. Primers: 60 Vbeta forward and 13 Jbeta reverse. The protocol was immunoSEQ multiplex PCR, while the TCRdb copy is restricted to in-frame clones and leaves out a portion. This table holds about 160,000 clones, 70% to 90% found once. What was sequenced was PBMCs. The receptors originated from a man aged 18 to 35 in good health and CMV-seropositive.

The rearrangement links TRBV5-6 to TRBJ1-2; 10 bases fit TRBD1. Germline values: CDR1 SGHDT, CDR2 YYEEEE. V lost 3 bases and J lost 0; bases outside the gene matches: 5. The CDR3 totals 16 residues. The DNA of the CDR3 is TGTGCCAGCAGCTCCGCCGGGACAGGGGCTAACTATGGCTACACCTTC. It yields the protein CASSSAGTGANYGYTF.

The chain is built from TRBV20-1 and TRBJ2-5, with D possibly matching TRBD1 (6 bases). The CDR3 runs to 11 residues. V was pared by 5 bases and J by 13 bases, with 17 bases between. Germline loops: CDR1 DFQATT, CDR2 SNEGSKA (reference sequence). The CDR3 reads CSAEVQGSPYF. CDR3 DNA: TGCAGTGCTGAAGTACAGGGTTCCCCGTACTTC.

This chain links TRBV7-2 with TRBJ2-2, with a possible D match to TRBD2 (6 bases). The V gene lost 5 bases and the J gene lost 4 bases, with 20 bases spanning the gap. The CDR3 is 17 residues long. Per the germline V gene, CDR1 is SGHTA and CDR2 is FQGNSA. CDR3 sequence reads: CASSPAPGLLTTGELFF. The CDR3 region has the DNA TGTGCCAGCAGCCCCGCTCCGGGACTCCTTACCACCGGGGAGCTGTTTTTT.

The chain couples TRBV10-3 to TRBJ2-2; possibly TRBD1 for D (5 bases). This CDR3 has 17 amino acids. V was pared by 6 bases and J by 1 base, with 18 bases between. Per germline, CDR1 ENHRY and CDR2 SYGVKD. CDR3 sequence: CAISLLPRGENTGELFF. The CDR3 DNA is TGTGCCATCAGCCTTCTACCTAGGGGCGAGAACACCGGGGAGCTGTTTTTT.

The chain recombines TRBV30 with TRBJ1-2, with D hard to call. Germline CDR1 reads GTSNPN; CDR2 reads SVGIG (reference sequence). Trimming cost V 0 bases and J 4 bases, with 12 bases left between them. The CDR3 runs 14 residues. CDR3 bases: TGTGCCTGGAGTGTACAGCCCTTAACCTATGGCTACACCTTC. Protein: CAWSVQPLTYGYTF.

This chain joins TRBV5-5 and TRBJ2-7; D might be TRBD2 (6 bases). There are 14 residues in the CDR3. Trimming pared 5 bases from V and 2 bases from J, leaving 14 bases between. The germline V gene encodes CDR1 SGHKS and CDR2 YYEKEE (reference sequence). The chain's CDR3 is CASSQWRGTYEQYF. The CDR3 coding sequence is TGTGCCAGCAGTCAATGGCGGGGTACCTACGAGCAGTACTTC. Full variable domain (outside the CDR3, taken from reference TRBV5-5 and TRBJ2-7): DAGVTQSPTHLIKTRGQQVTLRCSPISGHKSVSWYQQVLGQGPQFIFQYYEKEERGRGNFPDRFSARQFPNYSSELNVNALLLGDSALYLCASSQWRGTYEQYFGPGTRLTVT.

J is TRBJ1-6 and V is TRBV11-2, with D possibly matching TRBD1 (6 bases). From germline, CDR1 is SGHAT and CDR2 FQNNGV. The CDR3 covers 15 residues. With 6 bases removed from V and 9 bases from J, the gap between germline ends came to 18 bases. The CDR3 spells CASRTHRVGVSPLHF. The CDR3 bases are TGTGCCAGCAGGACCCACAGGGTGGGGGTTTCACCCCTCCACTTT.

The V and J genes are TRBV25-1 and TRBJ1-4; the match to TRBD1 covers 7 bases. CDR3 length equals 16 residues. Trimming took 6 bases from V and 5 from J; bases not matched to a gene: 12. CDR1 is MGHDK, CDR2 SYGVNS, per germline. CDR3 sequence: CASRTHTGTENEKLFF. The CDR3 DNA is TGTGCCAGCAGGACCCACACCGGGACAGAGAATGAAAAACTGTTTTTT. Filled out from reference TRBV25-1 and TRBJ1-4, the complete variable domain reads EADIYQTPRYLVIGTGKKITLECSQTMGHDKMYWYQQDPGMELHLIHYSYGVNSTEKGDLSSESTVSRIRTEHFPLTLESARPSHTSQYLCASRTHTGTENEKLFFGSGTQLSVL.

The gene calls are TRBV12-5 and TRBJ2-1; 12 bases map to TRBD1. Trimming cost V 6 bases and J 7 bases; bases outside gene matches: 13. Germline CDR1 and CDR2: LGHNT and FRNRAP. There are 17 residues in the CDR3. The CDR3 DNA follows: TGTGCTAGTGGCAACCTACCGGGACAGGGGGCTTTGAATGAGCAGTTCTTC. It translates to CASGNLPGQGALNEQFF.

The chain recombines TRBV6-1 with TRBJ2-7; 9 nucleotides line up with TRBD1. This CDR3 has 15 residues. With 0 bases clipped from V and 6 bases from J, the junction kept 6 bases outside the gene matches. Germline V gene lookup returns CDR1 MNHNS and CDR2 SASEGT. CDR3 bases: TGTGCCAGCAGTGAAGCTGACAGGGGGATGGTCGAGCAGTACTTC. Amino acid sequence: CASSEADRGMVEQYF.

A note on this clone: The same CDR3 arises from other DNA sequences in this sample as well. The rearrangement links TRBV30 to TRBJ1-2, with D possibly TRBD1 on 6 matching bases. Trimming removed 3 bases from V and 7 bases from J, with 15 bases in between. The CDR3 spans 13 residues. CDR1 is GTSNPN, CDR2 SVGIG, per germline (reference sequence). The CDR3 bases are TGTGCCTGGAGCGAACCAGGGGTAGCTGGCTACACCTTC. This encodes CAWSEPGVAGYTF.

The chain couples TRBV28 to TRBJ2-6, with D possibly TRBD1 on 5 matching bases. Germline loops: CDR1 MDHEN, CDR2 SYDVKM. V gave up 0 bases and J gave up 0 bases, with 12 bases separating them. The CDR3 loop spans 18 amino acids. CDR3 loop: CASSLWGPPASGANVLTF. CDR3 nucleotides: TGTGCCAGCAGTTTATGGGGGCCCCCAGCCTCTGGGGCCAACGTCCTGACTTTC.

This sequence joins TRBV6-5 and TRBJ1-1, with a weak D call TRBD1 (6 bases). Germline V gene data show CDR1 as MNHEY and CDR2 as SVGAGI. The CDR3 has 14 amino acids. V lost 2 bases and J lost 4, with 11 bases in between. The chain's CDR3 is CASSYHRAATEAFF. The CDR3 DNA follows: TGTGCCAGCAGTTACCACAGGGCGGCCACTGAAGCTTTCTTT.

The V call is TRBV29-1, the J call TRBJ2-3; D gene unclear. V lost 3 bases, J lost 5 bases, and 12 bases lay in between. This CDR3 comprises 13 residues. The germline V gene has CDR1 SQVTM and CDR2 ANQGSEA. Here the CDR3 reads CSVDADWRDTQYF. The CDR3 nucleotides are TGCAGCGTTGATGCTGACTGGAGAGATACGCAGTATTTT.

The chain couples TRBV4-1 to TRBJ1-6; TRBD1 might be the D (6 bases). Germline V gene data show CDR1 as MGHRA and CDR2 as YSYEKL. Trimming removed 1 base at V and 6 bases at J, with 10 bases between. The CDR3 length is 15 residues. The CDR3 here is CASSQGGLPNSPLHF. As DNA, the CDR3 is TGCGCCAGCAGCCAAGGGGGGCTTCCTAATTCACCCCTCCACTTT.

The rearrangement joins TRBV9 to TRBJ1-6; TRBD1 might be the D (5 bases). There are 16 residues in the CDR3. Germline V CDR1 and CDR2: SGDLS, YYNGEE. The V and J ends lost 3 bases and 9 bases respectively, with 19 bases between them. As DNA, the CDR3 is TGTGCCAGCAGCGCAGGGTCCTCCCAGGGAATTTCACCCCTCCACTTT. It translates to CASSAGSSQGISPLHF.

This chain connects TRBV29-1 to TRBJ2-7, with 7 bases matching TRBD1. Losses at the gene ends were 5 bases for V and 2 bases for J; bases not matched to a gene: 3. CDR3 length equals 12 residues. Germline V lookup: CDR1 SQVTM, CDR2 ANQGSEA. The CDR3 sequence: CSVSGTAYEQYF. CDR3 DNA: TGCAGCGTTTCCGGGACAGCCTACGAGCAGTACTTC.

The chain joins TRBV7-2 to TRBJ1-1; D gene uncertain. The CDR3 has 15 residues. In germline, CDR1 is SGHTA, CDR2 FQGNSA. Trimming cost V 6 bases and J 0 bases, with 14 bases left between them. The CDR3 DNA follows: TGTGCCAGCAGGGGCGCAGTTAACATGAACACTGAAGCTTTCTTT. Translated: CASRGAVNMNTEAFF.

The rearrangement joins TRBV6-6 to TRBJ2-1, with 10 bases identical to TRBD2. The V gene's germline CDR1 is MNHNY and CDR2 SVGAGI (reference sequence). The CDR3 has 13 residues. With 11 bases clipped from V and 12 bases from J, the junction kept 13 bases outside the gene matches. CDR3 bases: TGTGCCGTAAGGCAGCGGGGGGGCGGTGGGCAGTTCTTC. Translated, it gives CAVRQRGGGGQFF.

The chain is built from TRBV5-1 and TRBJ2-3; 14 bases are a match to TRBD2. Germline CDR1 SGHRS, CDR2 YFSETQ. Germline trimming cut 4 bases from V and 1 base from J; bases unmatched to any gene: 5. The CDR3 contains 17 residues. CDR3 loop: CASSPGGLAGGTDTQYF. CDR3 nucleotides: TGCGCCAGCAGCCCTGGGGGACTAGCGGGGGGCACAGATACGCAGTATTTT.

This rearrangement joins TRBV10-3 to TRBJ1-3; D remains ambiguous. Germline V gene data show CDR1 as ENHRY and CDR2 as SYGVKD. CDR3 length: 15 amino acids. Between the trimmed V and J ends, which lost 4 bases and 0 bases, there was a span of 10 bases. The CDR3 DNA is TGTGCCATCAGTGTCAGCGCAAGCTCTGGAAACACCATATATTTT. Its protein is CAISVSASSGNTIYF.

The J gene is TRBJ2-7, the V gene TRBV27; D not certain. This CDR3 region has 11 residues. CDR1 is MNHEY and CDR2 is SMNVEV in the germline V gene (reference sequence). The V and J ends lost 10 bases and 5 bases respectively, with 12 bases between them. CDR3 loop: CATFRGHEQYF. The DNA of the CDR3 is TGTGCCACCTTTAGAGGCCACGAGCAGTACTTC.

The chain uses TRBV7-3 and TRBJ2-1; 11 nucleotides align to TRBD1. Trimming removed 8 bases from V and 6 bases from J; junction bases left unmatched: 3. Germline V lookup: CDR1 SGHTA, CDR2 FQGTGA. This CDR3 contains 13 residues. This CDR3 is CASGTGGGNEQFF. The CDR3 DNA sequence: TGTGCCAGCGGGACAGGGGGAGGCAATGAGCAGTTCTTC. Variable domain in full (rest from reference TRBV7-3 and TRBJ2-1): GAGVSQTPSNKVTEKGKYVELRCDPISGHTALYWYRQSLGQGPEFLIYFQGTGAADDSGLPNDRFFAVRPEGSVSTLKIQRTERGDSAVYLCASGTGGGNEQFFGPGTRLTVL.

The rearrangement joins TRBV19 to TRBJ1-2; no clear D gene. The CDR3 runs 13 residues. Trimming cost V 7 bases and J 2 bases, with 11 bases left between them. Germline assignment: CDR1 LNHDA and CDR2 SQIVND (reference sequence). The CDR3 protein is CASTGLTNYGYTF. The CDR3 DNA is TGTGCCAGTACCGGACTGACCAACTATGGCTACACCTTC.

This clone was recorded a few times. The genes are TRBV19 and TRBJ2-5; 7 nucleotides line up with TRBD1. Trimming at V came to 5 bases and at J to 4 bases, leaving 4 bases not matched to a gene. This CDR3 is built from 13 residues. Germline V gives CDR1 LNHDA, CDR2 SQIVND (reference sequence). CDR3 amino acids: CASSDGTAETQYF. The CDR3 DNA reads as TGTGCCAGTAGTGACGGGACAGCAGAGACCCAGTACTTC.

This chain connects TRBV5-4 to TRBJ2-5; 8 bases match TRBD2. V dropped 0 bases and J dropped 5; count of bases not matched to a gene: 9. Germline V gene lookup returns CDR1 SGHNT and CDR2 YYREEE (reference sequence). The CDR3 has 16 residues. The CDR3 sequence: CASSLDTTSDRETQYF. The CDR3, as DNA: TGTGCCAGCAGCTTGGATACGACTAGCGACCGGGAGACCCAGTACTTC.

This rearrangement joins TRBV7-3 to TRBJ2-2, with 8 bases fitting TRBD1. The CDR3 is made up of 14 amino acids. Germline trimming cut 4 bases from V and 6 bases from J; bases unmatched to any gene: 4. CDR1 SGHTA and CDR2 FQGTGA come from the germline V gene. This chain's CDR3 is CASSSVRGPGELFF. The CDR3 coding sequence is TGTGCCAGCAGCTCTGTCAGGGGGCCCGGGGAGCTGTTTTTT.

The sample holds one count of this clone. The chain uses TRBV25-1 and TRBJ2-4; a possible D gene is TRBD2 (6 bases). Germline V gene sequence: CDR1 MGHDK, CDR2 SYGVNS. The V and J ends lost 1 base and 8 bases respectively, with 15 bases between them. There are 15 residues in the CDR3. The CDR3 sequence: CASSEFRGRGDIQYF. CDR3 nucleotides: TGTGCCAGCAGTGAATTTAGGGGTCGCGGGGACATTCAGTACTTC.